A single sample is the source of the 27 T cell receptor beta chains below, sequenced in a study of OX40 agonist ivuxolimab in advanced cancers. Method: immunoSEQ multiplex PCR; TCRdb's copy keeps in-frame clones and lacks some. This sample yields 60,000 to 90,000 clones, of which 86% are seen a single time; about 0.7% belongs to the top ten. The source was CD4+ or CD8+ T cells sorted from blood, collected in a trial of the OX40 agonist ivuxolimab. The receptors originated from an adult with an advanced solid tumor such as melanoma, head and neck, liver or kidney cancer.

The gene calls are TRBV29-1 and TRBJ1-1; D is undetermined. The CDR3 extends over 10 amino acids. Trimming removed 4 bases at V and 5 bases at J, with 5 bases between. From germline, CDR1 is SQVTM and CDR2 ANQGSEA. The CDR3 loop reads CSVASTEAFF. The CDR3 coding sequence is TGCAGCGTTGCAAGTACTGAAGCTTTCTTT.

The CDR3 coding sequence is TGTGCCAGCAGCTTATTGGGCGAAGCTTTCTTT. Translated: CASSLLGEAFF. The J gene is TRBJ1-1, the V gene TRBV5-6, with no clear D. Deletions cut 2 bases from V and 8 bases from J, with 7 bases between. The CDR3 spans 11 residues. The germline V gene encodes CDR1 SGHDT and CDR2 YYEEEE. The full variable domain, in which reference TRBV5-6 and TRBJ1-1 provide the parts outside the CDR3, is DAGVTQSPTHLIKTRGQQVTLRCSPKSGHDTVSWYQQALGQGPQFIFQYYEEEERQRGNFPDRFSGHQFPNYSSELNVNALLLGDSALYLCASSLLGEAFFGQGTRLTVV.

The chain joins TRBV7-2 to TRBJ2-5; 9 bases fit TRBD2. CDR1 SGHTA and CDR2 FQGNSA come from the germline V gene. The CDR3 covers 13 residues. Trimming removed 2 bases from V and 5 bases from J; junction bases left unmatched: 0. The CDR3 coding sequence is TGTGCCAGCAGCTTAACTAGCGGGGAGACCCAGTACTTC. Encoded protein: CASSLTSGETQYF.

The rearrangement uses TRBV2 and TRBJ1-2; possibly TRBD1 for D (5 bases). There are 13 residues in the CDR3. Per the germline V gene, CDR1 is SNHLY and CDR2 is FYNNEI. V was trimmed by 6 bases and J by 4 bases, leaving 12 bases between them. The CDR3, as DNA: TGTGCCAGCAGGCAACAGGAACTCTATGGCTACACCTTC. It codes for CASRQQELYGYTF.

This clone appeared a single time. The CDR3 is CASSEWGGLTYNEQFF. CDR3 nucleotide sequence: TGTGCCAGCAGTGAATGGGGGGGGCTAACCTACAATGAGCAGTTCTTC. This chain uses TRBV2 with TRBJ2-1, with D possibly matching TRBD2 (7 bases). Germline loops: CDR1 SNHLY, CDR2 FYNNEI. Trimming stripped 2 bases from V and 2 bases from J, with 13 bases between. The CDR3 sequence is 16 residues long.

The chain links TRBV5-1 to TRBJ2-7, with D perhaps given as TRBD1 or TRBD2 (5 bases each). Trimming removed 0 bases at V and 6 bases at J, with 7 bases between. The CDR3 contains 12 residues. The V gene's germline CDR1 is SGHRS and CDR2 YFSETQ. DNA for the CDR3: TGCGCCAGCAGCTTGGAGGGACGCGAGCAGTACTTC. Amino acids: CASSLEGREQYF.

For the CDR3, the DNA is TGTGCCAGCAGCCGCTCCCCCGGGGGTGAGCAGTTCTTC. Translation gives CASSRSPGGEQFF. The rearrangement joins TRBV9 to TRBJ2-1; tentatively, D is TRBD2 (6 bases). There are 13 residues in the CDR3. In germline, CDR1 is SGDLS, CDR2 YYNGEE. V gave up 4 bases and J gave up 9 bases, with 14 bases separating them.

The V call is TRBV6-5, the J call TRBJ1-1; D call uncertain. The CDR3 sequence is 15 residues long. The V end lost 0 bases, the J end lost 3 bases, and 11 bases lay between the germline ends. The germline CDR1 and CDR2 sequences are MNHEY and SVGAGI. The CDR3 bases are TGTGCCAGCAGTTACTCGAGGAGGGTGGACACTGAAGCTTTCTTT. This gives the protein CASSYSRRVDTEAFF.

This clone showed up just once. CDR3 sequence reads: CASSGGLAGVTEQFF. CDR3 coding DNA: TGTGCCAGCAGCGGGGGACTAGCGGGAGTAACCGAGCAGTTCTTC. This chain links TRBV11-3 with TRBJ2-1, with 14 bases matching TRBD2. The CDR3 length is 15 residues. Germline V gives CDR1 SGHNT, CDR2 YENEEA. V shed 5 bases and J 10 bases; nucleotides not matched to a gene: 7.

J is TRBJ2-7 and V is TRBV28; D uncertain. Trimming took off 3 bases at V and 1 base at J, with 16 bases between the two ends. Germline CDR1 reads MDHEN; CDR2 reads SYDVKM. The CDR3 extends over 16 amino acids. The CDR3 loop is CASSLMGTVISYEQYF. The CDR3 bases are TGTGCCAGCAGTTTGATGGGAACCGTGATTTCCTACGAGCAGTACTTC.

The V and J genes are TRBV29-1 and TRBJ2-3; 12 bases align to TRBD1. The germline V gene encodes CDR1 SQVTM and CDR2 ANQGSEA. This CDR3 contains 14 residues. After removal of 3 bases from V and 3 bases from J, the junction contained 1 base not matched to a gene. As DNA, the CDR3 is TGCAGCGTTGAGGGACAGGGGGCGACAGATACGCAGTATTTT. Its protein product is CSVEGQGATDTQYF.

The V and J genes are TRBV27 and TRBJ2-2; 8 nucleotides line up with TRBD2. V was clipped by 6 bases and J by 6 bases; unmatched bases: 6. The CDR3 length is 14 residues. Germline CDR1 is MNHEY and CDR2 is SMNVEV (reference sequence). As DNA, the CDR3 is TGTGCCAGCAGAGGGACTAGTGCGGCCGGGGAGCTGTTTTTT. Its translation: CASRGTSAAGELFF.

The chain has TRBV5-6 and TRBJ2-2; D gene ambiguous. The CDR3 has 15 amino acids. Germline V gives CDR1 SGHDT, CDR2 YYEEEE. V lost 2 bases and J lost 7, with 15 bases in between. CDR3 DNA: TGTGCCAGCAGCTTCACTCAATTGGCGAGCGGGGAGCTGTTTTTT. Translation gives CASSFTQLASGELFF. The full variable domain, in which reference TRBV5-6 and TRBJ2-2 provide the parts outside the CDR3, is DAGVTQSPTHLIKTRGQQVTLRCSPKSGHDTVSWYQQALGQGPQFIFQYYEEEERQRGNFPDRFSGHQFPNYSSELNVNALLLGDSALYLCASSFTQLASGELFFGEGSRLTVL.

CDR3: CASSLVLAGGTGELFF. The CDR3 region has the DNA TGTGCCAGCAGCTTAGTCCTAGCGGGAGGTACCGGGGAGCTGTTTTTT. The genes are TRBV11-2 and TRBJ2-2; TRBD2 matches at 11 bases. After removal of 1 base from V and 5 bases from J, the junction contained 3 bases not matched to a gene. CDR1 is SGHAT and CDR2 is FQNNGV in the germline V gene. The CDR3 is 16 amino acids.

V is TRBV18 and J is TRBJ2-7, with D hard to call. V lost 0 bases to trimming and J lost 6 bases, with 12 bases between them. Per germline, CDR1 KGHSH and CDR2 LQKENI. The CDR3 has 14 amino acids. In DNA form, the CDR3 reads TGTGCCAGCTCACCACCGGAACTGAGGCGCGAGCAGTACTTC. Encoded protein: CASSPPELRREQYF.

The chain is built from TRBV2 and TRBJ1-6, with a weak D call TRBD1 (5 bases). Germline values: CDR1 SNHLY, CDR2 FYNNEI. V lost 2 bases and J 7 bases, leaving 12 bases between the germline ends. The CDR3 totals 15 residues. The CDR3 bases are TGTGCCAGCAGTGAATTGGGGGGTCAGAATTCACCCCTCCACTTT. Translating gives CASSELGGQNSPLHF.

The chain joins TRBV28 to TRBJ2-6; 7 nucleotides agree with TRBD2. V lost 5 bases and J lost 0; bases outside the gene matches: 4. The CDR3 extends over 16 amino acids. Germline CDR1 reads MDHEN; CDR2 reads SYDVKM. This chain's CDR3 is CASSPAGVSGANVLTF. The DNA for the CDR3 is TGTGCCAGCAGTCCGGCGGGGGTCTCTGGGGCCAACGTCCTGACTTTC.

The V gene is TRBV27, the J gene TRBJ2-7, with D perhaps given as TRBD1 or TRBD2 (6 bases each). The length of the CDR3 is 14 residues. CDR1 and CDR2 (germline): MNHEY, SMNVEV (reference sequence). V was shortened by 2 bases and J by 3 bases, with 11 bases between the two germline ends. The CDR3 nucleotides read TGTGCCAGCAGTTTAATGGGGGGCAGCTACGAGCAGTACTTC. This codes for CASSLMGGSYEQYF.

The gene calls are TRBV19 and TRBJ1-5; the match to TRBD1 covers 9 bases. Germline V gene data show CDR1 as LNHDA and CDR2 as SQIVND (reference sequence). This CDR3 is 18 amino acids long. The V and J ends lost 4 bases and 2 bases, in that order; junction bases with no gene match: 12. The chain's CDR3 is CASSRGTGLPMGNQPQHF. The CDR3 DNA sequence: TGTGCCAGTAGTAGGGGGACAGGGCTACCTATGGGCAATCAGCCCCAGCATTTT.

This clone is a singleton in its sample. The chain combines TRBV4-3 with TRBJ2-2; no definite D call. The germline CDR1 and CDR2 sequences are LGHNA and YSLEER. Trimming cost V 0 bases and J 8 bases, with 7 bases left between them. The CDR3 length is 13 residues. The CDR3 reads CASSQDRMGELFF. CDR3 bases: TGCGCCAGCAGCCAAGATAGGATGGGGGAGCTGTTTTTT.

The rearrangement uses TRBV27 and TRBJ1-6, with 8 bases lining up with TRBD1. The CDR3 is made up of 17 amino acids. V shed 2 bases, J shed 3 bases, and the junction held 6 bases outside the gene matches. CDR1 and CDR2 from the germline V gene are MNHEY and SMNVEV (reference sequence). CDR3 in DNA: TGTGCCAGCAGTTTAAAGGCAGGGGGCCTCTATAATTCACCCCTCCACTTT. This translates into CASSLKAGGLYNSPLHF.

The genes are TRBV27 and TRBJ2-3, with 12 nucleotides matching TRBD2. V lost 4 bases, J lost 5 bases, and 7 bases stayed unmatched. Germline V gene sequence: CDR1 MNHEY, CDR2 SMNVEV (reference sequence). The CDR3 sequence is 16 residues long. The CDR3 region is CASSSRLAGVGDTQYF. In DNA form, the CDR3 reads TGTGCCAGCAGTTCGAGACTAGCGGGAGTAGGAGATACGCAGTATTTT.

The chain couples TRBV18 to TRBJ2-7; 11 bases match TRBD1. Germline-derived CDR1 and CDR2 are KGHSH and LQKENI. After removal of 3 bases from V and 13 bases from J, the junction contained 8 bases not matched to a gene. The CDR3 is 13 residues long. CDR3 DNA sequence: TGTGCCAGCTCACCTGGGACAGGGGGAGATTCTTACTTC. Translated: CASSPGTGGDSYF.

The chain combines TRBV6-1 with TRBJ1-1; tentatively, D is TRBD1 (5 bases). This CDR3 contains 14 residues. Trimming took off 3 bases at V and 3 bases at J, with 11 bases between the two ends. Germline V gene sequence: CDR1 MNHNS, CDR2 SASEGT. Here the CDR3 reads CASSDDSRDTEAFF. Here the CDR3 DNA reads TGTGCCAGCAGTGATGACAGTCGGGACACTGAAGCTTTCTTT.

The chain joins TRBV7-3 to TRBJ2-5, with 9 nucleotides matching TRBD2. The CDR3 is made up of 15 amino acids. CDR1 and CDR2 (germline): SGHTA, FQGTGA. J lost 4 bases, V lost 6 bases, and 9 bases had no gene match. The CDR3 nucleotides are TGTGCCAGCAGTCCCGGGACTAGCTGGGGAGAGACCCAGTACTTC. Translating it yields CASSPGTSWGETQYF.

CDR3 nucleotide sequence: TGTGCCAGCTCACCCGACAGGGACATGAACACTGAAGCTTTCTTT. It codes for CASSPDRDMNTEAFF. The rearrangement uses TRBV18 and TRBJ1-1, with 7 bases that match TRBD1. CDR1 KGHSH and CDR2 LQKENI come from the germline V gene. This CDR3 is 15 amino acids long. J lost 0 bases, V lost 3 bases, and 4 bases had no gene match. Full variable domain (outside the CDR3, taken from reference TRBV18 and TRBJ1-1): NAGVMQNPRHLVRRRGQEARLRCSPMKGHSHVYWYRQLPEEGLKFMVYLQKENIIDESGMPKERFSAEFPKEGPSILRIQQVVRGDSAAYFCASSPDRDMNTEAFFGQGTRLTVV.

This clone has just a few counts. This chain joins TRBV5-1 and TRBJ1-1, with D possibly matching TRBD1 (5 bases). The germline V gene has CDR1 SGHRS and CDR2 YFSETQ. Trimming stripped 4 bases from V and 5 bases from J, with 18 bases between. The CDR3 extends over 15 amino acids. CDR3: CASSGRAGGETEAFF. The CDR3 coding sequence is TGCGCCAGCAGCGGCCGGGCCGGGGGAGAAACTGAAGCTTTCTTT.